This TCR beta chain stems from a study of cytomegalovirus exposure and HLA in healthy donors. General observations from the study: In a later analysis, productive TCRs from donors in an Asian-associated ancestry cluster reportedly carried fewer N-insertions than the cohort mean. Accurate prediction of most subjects' HLA-A and HLA-B alleles from TCR beta sequences was reported.

Unmatched junction bases numbered 8, after V lost 5 bases and J lost 7 bases. This CDR3 has 13 amino acids. The germline V gene encodes CDR1 SGDLS and CDR2 YYNGEE. Note on this clone: Its specificity is unknown.

Both 60 Vbeta primers and 13 Jbeta primers went into the PCR. Some clones are missing from TCRdb's copy, which holds only in-frame ones; the method was immunoSEQ multiplex PCR. Of about 35,000 clones listed, 75% to 90% are singletons. Sequenced: PBMCs. The TCR comes from a male donor in good health and CMV-seronegative. The J gene is TRBJ1-2, the V gene TRBV9; 7 bases align to TRBD1. CDR3 residues: CASRRPEGAGYTF. In nucleotides, the CDR3 is TGTGCCAGCAGGCGACCGGAGGGGGCTGGCTACACCTTC.